The 28 T cell receptor beta chains in this list originate from one sample, sequenced in a study of T cells after somatic rescue of genetic block. Only in-frame clones appear in the TCRdb table, and some are missing; sequencing was by immunoSEQ multiplex PCR. The sample lists about 70,000 clones, around 92% seen once, with around 3% in the top ten. The sequenced sample consisted of peripheral blood mononuclear cells (PBMCs). The receptors derive from a man in his forties.

The rearrangement uses TRBV6-5 and TRBJ1-2, with TRBD1 matching 8 bases. Trimming cost V 6 bases and J 7 bases; bases outside gene matches: 10. CDR3 length equals 14 residues. From germline, CDR1 is MNHEY and CDR2 SVGAGI. The CDR3 is CASSNTGGPSGYTF. The DNA for the CDR3 is TGTGCCAGCAGCAACACAGGGGGTCCTTCTGGCTACACCTTC.

V and J are TRBV7-9 and TRBJ1-1; D unresolved. Germline lookup yields CDR1 SEHNR and CDR2 FQNEAQ (reference sequence). CDR3 length: 13 residues. V shed 4 bases and J shed 1 base, with 7 bases lying between them. The DNA for the CDR3 is TGTGCCAGCAGCTCAGGAGGGAACACTGAAGCTTTCTTT. It specifies CASSSGGNTEAFF.

This clone has only a few counts. The rearrangement links TRBV7-9 to TRBJ2-5, with 8 bases fitting TRBD1. The CDR3 sequence is 14 residues long. The J segment lost 5 bases and the V segment lost 4 bases, leaving 6 bases of the junction unmatched. Germline-derived CDR1 and CDR2 are SEHNR and FQNEAQ (reference sequence). CDR3 in amino acids: CASSSGQGEETQYF. The CDR3 DNA sequence: TGTGCCAGCAGCTCAGGACAGGGAGAGGAGACCCAGTACTTC.

The V gene is TRBV28, the J gene TRBJ2-7, with no clear D. Germline V CDR1 and CDR2: MDHEN, SYDVKM. Trimming removed 4 bases at V and 3 bases at J, with 16 bases between. The CDR3 runs 15 residues. The CDR3 is CASSSAQVVGYEQYF. DNA of the CDR3: TGTGCCAGCAGTTCCGCCCAGGTTGTAGGCTACGAGCAGTACTTC.

The rearrangement uses TRBV27 and TRBJ2-7; 8 bases are shared with TRBD1. The ends lost 6 bases at V and 4 bases at J; junction bases unmatched: 8. Germline V lookup: CDR1 MNHEY, CDR2 SMNVEV (reference sequence). This CDR3 spans 14 amino acids. As DNA, the CDR3 is TGTGCCAGCAGCGCAGACAGGGGTCGATACGAGCAGTACTTC. The encoded protein is CASSADRGRYEQYF.

The rearrangement uses TRBV14 and TRBJ2-1, with TRBD2 matching 10 bases. The CDR3 spans 16 residues. V was pared by 5 bases and J by 4 bases, with 8 bases of the junction left unmatched. Per the germline V gene, CDR1 is SGHDN and CDR2 is FVKESK. The CDR3 DNA follows: TGTGCCAGCAGCGAGCCGGGACTAGCGAGTTACAATGAGCAGTTCTTC. Protein: CASSEPGLASYNEQFF.

This clone occurred a few times. The genes are TRBV6-6 and TRBJ1-4; maybe TRBD1 (5 bases). The CDR3 has 10 amino acids. Between the trimmed V and J ends, which lost 7 bases and 15 bases, there was a span of 12 bases. The germline CDR1 and CDR2 sequences are MNHNY and SVGAGI (reference sequence). CDR3 loop: CASIGTKVFF. CDR3 DNA sequence: TGTGCCAGCATTGGGACTAAGGTGTTTTTT.

The chain combines TRBV30 with TRBJ2-3; no clear D. V was pared by 2 bases and J by 0 bases, with 12 bases between. CDR1 is GTSNPN and CDR2 is SVGIG in the germline V gene (reference sequence). This CDR3 is 15 amino acids long. The CDR3 nucleotides are TGTGCCTGGAGTAACGAGCGAACTAGCACAGATACGCAGTATTTT. It encodes CAWSNERTSTDTQYF.

A remark on this clone: The junction differs from germline at one of its ends, possibly a read error. This chain connects TRBV4-3 to TRBJ2-6; no definite D call. Germline V gene data show CDR1 as LGHNA and CDR2 as YSLEER. The CDR3 is made up of 16 amino acids. In DNA form, the CDR3 reads TGCGCCAGCAGCCGAGAGTTGGGCTCTGGAGCCAACGTCCTGACTTTC. It encodes CASSRELGSGANVLTF.

The V call is TRBV5-1, the J call TRBJ2-3; the match to TRBD2 covers 10 bases. From germline, CDR1 is SGHRS and CDR2 YFSETQ. V shed 0 bases and J 5 bases; nucleotides not matched to a gene: 3. The length of the CDR3 is 15 residues. CDR3 protein: CASSLASGGIDTQYF. In DNA form, the CDR3 reads TGCGCCAGCAGCTTGGCTAGCGGGGGTATAGATACGCAGTATTTT.

The rearrangement joins TRBV27 to TRBJ2-7; D is unclear. Trimming shortened V by 5 bases and J by 3 bases, and 11 bases separated the two germline ends. The germline gives CDR1 MNHEY, CDR2 SMNVEV (reference sequence). This CDR3 is built from 13 residues. CDR3 DNA sequence: TGTGCCAGCAGTCACTTACAGAGCTACGAGCAGTACTTC. This sequence encodes CASSHLQSYEQYF.

V and J are TRBV9 and TRBJ1-3; D not resolved. The CDR3 is 18 amino acids. Per the germline V gene, CDR1 is SGDLS and CDR2 is YYNGEE. Trimming removed 4 bases from V and 0 bases from J, with 20 bases in between. The CDR3 protein is CASSHSTGRLYSGNTIYF. CDR3 coding DNA: TGTGCCAGCAGCCACAGTACCGGGAGGTTATACTCTGGAAACACCATATATTTT.

The chain joins TRBV2 to TRBJ1-2; D is perhaps TRBD1 (5 bases). CDR1 and CDR2 (germline): SNHLY, FYNNEI. The CDR3 is 13 amino acids. Trimming removed 8 bases from V and 7 bases from J, with 17 bases in between. The CDR3 nucleotides read TGTGCCAGCGTTCTGGGGGTTGAAGTTGGCTACACCTTC. It yields the protein CASVLGVEVGYTF.

CDR3 DNA sequence: TGTGCCAGCAGTTACGCAGAAACCGGGGAGCTGTTTTTT. Its protein product is CASSYAETGELFF. V gene TRBV6-6 combines with J gene TRBJ2-2, with D unclear. The CDR3 totals 13 residues. V shed 2 bases and J shed 5 bases, with 6 bases lying between them. Germline V gene lookup returns CDR1 MNHNY and CDR2 SVGAGI (reference sequence).

This chain uses TRBV19 with TRBJ1-4; D is possibly TRBD1 (5 bases). The CDR3 covers 14 residues. The germline gives CDR1 LNHDA, CDR2 SQIVND (reference sequence). V dropped 5 bases and J dropped 7 bases, with 14 bases sitting between them. The CDR3 reads CASSPRQFSEKLFF. The CDR3 DNA sequence: TGTGCCAGTAGTCCCCGACAGTTTTCTGAAAAACTGTTTTTT. Supplemented by reference TRBV19 and TRBJ1-4, the full variable domain reads DGGITQSPKYLFRKEGQNVTLSCEQNLNHDAMYWYRQDPGQGLRLIYYSQIVNDFQKGDIAEGYSVSREKKESFPLTVTSAQKNPTAFYLCASSPRQFSEKLFFGSGTQLSVL.

This chain links TRBV13 with TRBJ1-1; tentative D call: TRBD1 (5 bases). V dropped 6 bases and J dropped 3 bases, with 20 bases sitting between them. This CDR3 has 16 amino acids. CDR1 and CDR2 from the germline V gene are PRHDT and FYEKMQ (reference sequence). The CDR3 DNA sequence: TGTGCCAGCAGTCCGAACGGGGCAGGGCCAGACACTGAAGCTTTCTTT. This codes for CASSPNGAGPDTEAFF.

The chain couples TRBV30 to TRBJ2-1; D unclear. The CDR3 covers 12 residues. Germline CDR1 is GTSNPN and CDR2 is SVGIG (reference sequence). Deletions cut 6 bases from V and 4 bases from J, with 10 bases between. The CDR3 reads CACSPNYNEQFF. CDR3 bases: TGTGCCTGCAGTCCAAATTACAATGAGCAGTTCTTC.

V gene TRBV2 combines with J gene TRBJ2-7; D possibly corresponds to TRBD2 (7 bases). Germline CDR1 and CDR2: SNHLY and FYNNEI. Between the trimmed V and J ends, which lost 7 bases and 7 bases, there was a span of 29 bases. The CDR3 loop spans 17 amino acids. The CDR3 nucleotides read TGTGCCAGCACCTCCTCCCCCGGGGGGCGGGGGTGGGGGGAGCAGTACTTC. This codes for CASTSSPGGRGWGEQYF.

This chain links TRBV4-1 with TRBJ2-7, with 12 bases fitting TRBD2. This CDR3 is built from 15 residues. The J segment lost 3 bases and the V segment lost 4 bases, leaving 4 bases of the junction unmatched. Germline V gene data show CDR1 as MGHRA and CDR2 as YSYEKL. CDR3 nucleotides: TGCGCCAGCAGCCCTCTAGCGGGAGGGGACTACGAGCAGTACTTC. This sequence encodes CASSPLAGGDYEQYF.

V and J are TRBV6-6 and TRBJ1-4, with 7 bases identical to TRBD1. Unmatched junction bases numbered 8, after V lost 7 bases and J lost 0 bases. Germline CDR1 reads MNHNY; CDR2 reads SVGAGI (reference sequence). The CDR3 is 16 residues long. Here the CDR3 DNA reads TGTGCCAGCAAGGGCAGGGGGTATGCAACTAATGAAAAACTGTTTTTT. It translates to CASKGRGYATNEKLFF.

The chain combines TRBV9 with TRBJ1-2; D uncertain. Trimming shortened V by 0 bases and J by 3 bases, and 15 bases separated the two germline ends. CDR3 length: 16 amino acids. Germline CDR1 reads SGDLS; CDR2 reads YYNGEE. The CDR3 region has the DNA TGTGCCAGCAGCGTAGGTTATCCGGGTTGGGACTATGGCTACACCTTC. The encoded protein is CASSVGYPGWDYGYTF.

This rearrangement joins TRBV2 to TRBJ1-2, with 8 positions matching TRBD1. CDR3 size: 15 residues. From germline, CDR1 is SNHLY and CDR2 FYNNEI. Unmatched junction bases numbered 2, after V lost 1 base and J lost 1 base. The CDR3 DNA reads TGTGCCAGCAGTGAAGACAGGGGGGATAACTATGGCTACACCTTC. As protein: CASSEDRGDNYGYTF.

The rearrangement uses TRBV15 and TRBJ1-3; the D is unclear. This CDR3 has 15 residues. The germline V gene has CDR1 LNHNV and CDR2 YYDKDF (reference sequence). Trimming took 1 base from V and 2 from J, leaving 9 bases between them. The CDR3 region has the DNA TGTGCCACCAGCAGAGCCCGTACGACTGGAAACACCATATATTTT. Its translation is CATSRARTTGNTIYF.

This clone was seen only once. The chain couples TRBV15 to TRBJ2-7; possible D gene TRBD2, 5 bases. Germline-derived CDR1 and CDR2 are LNHNV and YYDKDF (reference sequence). The V end lost 5 bases, the J end lost 2 bases, and 13 bases lay between the germline ends. CDR3 length: 14 amino acids. DNA for the CDR3: TGTGCCACCAGCGCAGAGGGATTTACCTACGAGCAGTACTTC. Translation: CATSAEGFTYEQYF.

This chain joins TRBV7-2 and TRBJ1-2, with D unclear. Trimming removed 2 bases from V and 2 bases from J, with 3 bases in between. This CDR3 spans 12 amino acids. Per the germline V gene, CDR1 is SGHTA and CDR2 is FQGNSA. The CDR3 DNA is TGTGCCAGCAGCTTACAGAACTATGGCTACACCTTC. Encoded protein: CASSLQNYGYTF.

The CDR3 DNA reads as TGTGCCAGCAGCTCCGGGTCCGTCCTCCACGAGCAGTACTTC. As protein: CASSSGSVLHEQYF. V gene TRBV13 combines with J gene TRBJ2-7, with D unclear. The CDR3 extends over 14 amino acids. Trimming took 4 bases from V and 5 from J, leaving 15 bases between them. Germline V gene lookup returns CDR1 PRHDT and CDR2 FYEKMQ (reference sequence). Variable domain in full (rest from reference TRBV13 and TRBJ2-7): AAGVIQSPRHLIKEKRETATLKCYPIPRHDTVYWYQQGPGQDPQFLISFYEKMQSDKGSIPDRFSAQQFSDYHSELNMSSLELGDSALYFCASSSGSVLHEQYFGPGTRLTVT.

The chain couples TRBV9 to TRBJ1-1, with D unresolved. Germline V gene lookup returns CDR1 SGDLS and CDR2 YYNGEE. This CDR3 has 11 amino acids. V lost 0 bases and J 11 bases, leaving 8 bases between the germline ends. This CDR3 reads CASSVVVAAFF. The DNA for the CDR3 is TGTGCCAGCAGCGTAGTAGTGGCGGCTTTCTTT.

This clone was recorded only once. The CDR3 DNA reads as TGTGCCAGCAGTGGCCGGGCAGGGGTTTACAATGAGCAGTTCTTC. This codes for CASSGRAGVYNEQFF. V is TRBV27 and J is TRBJ2-1; maybe TRBD1 (6 bases). Germline values: CDR1 MNHEY, CDR2 SMNVEV (reference sequence). The CDR3 spans 15 residues. V shed 5 bases and J shed 4 bases, with 15 bases lying between them.